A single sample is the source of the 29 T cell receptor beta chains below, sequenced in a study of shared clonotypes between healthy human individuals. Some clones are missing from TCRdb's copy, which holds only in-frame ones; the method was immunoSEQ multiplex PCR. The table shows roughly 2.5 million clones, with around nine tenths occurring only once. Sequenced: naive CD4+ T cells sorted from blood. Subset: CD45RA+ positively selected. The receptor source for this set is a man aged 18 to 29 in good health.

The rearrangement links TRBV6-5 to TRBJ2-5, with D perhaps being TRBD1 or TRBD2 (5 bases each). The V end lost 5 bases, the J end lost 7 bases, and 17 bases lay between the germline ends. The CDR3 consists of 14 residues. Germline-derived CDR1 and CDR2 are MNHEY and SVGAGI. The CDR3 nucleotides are TGTGCCAGCAGTCGACCGGAGGCAGGGCCGACCCAGTACTTC. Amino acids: CASSRPEAGPTQYF.

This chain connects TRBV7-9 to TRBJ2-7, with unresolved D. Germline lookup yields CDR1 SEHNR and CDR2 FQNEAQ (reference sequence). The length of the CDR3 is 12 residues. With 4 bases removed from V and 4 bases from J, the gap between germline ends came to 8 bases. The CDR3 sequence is CASSSRPYEQYF. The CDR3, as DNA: TGTGCCAGCAGCTCCAGACCTTACGAGCAGTACTTC.

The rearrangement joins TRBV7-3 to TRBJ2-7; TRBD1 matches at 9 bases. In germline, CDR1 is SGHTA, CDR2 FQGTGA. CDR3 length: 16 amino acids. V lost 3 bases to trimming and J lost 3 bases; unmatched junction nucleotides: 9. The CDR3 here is CASSLMGTGPFYEQYF. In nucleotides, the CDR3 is TGTGCCAGCAGCTTGATGGGGACAGGGCCTTTCTACGAGCAGTACTTC.

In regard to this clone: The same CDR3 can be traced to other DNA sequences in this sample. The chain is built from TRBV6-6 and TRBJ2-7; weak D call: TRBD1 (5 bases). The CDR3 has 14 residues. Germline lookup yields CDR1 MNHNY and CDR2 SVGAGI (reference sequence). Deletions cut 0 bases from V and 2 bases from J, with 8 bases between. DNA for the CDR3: TGTGCCAGCAGTTACTCCCCAGGGACCTACGAGCAGTACTTC. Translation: CASSYSPGTYEQYF.

CDR3 sequence reads: CASGQGGNTIYF. The DNA of the CDR3 is TGTGCTTCAGGACAGGGTGGAAACACCATATATTTT. This rearrangement joins TRBV15 to TRBJ1-3, with 8 bases lining up with TRBD1. Germline-derived CDR1 and CDR2 are LNHNV and YYDKDF (reference sequence). The CDR3 is 12 residues long. Full variable domain (outside the CDR3, taken from reference TRBV15 and TRBJ1-3): DAMVIQNPRYQVTQFGKPVTLSCSQTLNHNVMYWYQQKSSQAPKLLFHYYDKDFNNEADTPDNFQSRRPNTSFCFLDIRSPGLGDTAMYLCASGQGGNTIYFGEGSWLTVV.

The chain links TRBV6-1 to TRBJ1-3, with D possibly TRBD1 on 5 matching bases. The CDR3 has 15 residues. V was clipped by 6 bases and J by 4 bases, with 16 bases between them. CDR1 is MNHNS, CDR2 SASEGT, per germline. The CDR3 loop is CASSSPPGKGNTIYF. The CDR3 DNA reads TGTGCCAGCAGCTCTCCCCCAGGGAAAGGAAACACCATATATTTT.

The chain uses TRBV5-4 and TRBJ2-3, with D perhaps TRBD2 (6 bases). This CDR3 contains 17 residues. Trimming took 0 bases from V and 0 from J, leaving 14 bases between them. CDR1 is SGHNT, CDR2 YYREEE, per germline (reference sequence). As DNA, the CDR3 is TGTGCCAGCAGCTTGGTCGGCCGCGGGACTAGCACAGATACGCAGTATTTT. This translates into CASSLVGRGTSTDTQYF.

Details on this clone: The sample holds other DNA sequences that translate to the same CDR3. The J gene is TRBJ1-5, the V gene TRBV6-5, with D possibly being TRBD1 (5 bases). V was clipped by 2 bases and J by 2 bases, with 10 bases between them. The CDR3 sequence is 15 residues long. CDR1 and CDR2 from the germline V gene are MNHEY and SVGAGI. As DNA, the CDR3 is TGTGCCAGCAGTTACGGGGGGGGAGGCAATCAGCCCCAGCATTTT. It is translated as CASSYGGGGNQPQHF.

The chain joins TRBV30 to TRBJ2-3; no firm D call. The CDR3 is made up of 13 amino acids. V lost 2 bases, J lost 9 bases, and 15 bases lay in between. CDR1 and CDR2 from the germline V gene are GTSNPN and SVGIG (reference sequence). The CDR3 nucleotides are TGTGCCTGGAGTTCGGGTCTATTGGACACGCAGTATTTT. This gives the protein CAWSSGLLDTQYF.

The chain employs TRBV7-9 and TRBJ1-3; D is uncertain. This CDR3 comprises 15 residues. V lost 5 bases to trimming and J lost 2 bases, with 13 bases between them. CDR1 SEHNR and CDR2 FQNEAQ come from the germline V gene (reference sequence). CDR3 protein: CASSPVGVAGNTIYF. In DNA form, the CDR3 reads TGTGCCAGCAGCCCCGTTGGGGTAGCTGGAAACACCATATATTTT.

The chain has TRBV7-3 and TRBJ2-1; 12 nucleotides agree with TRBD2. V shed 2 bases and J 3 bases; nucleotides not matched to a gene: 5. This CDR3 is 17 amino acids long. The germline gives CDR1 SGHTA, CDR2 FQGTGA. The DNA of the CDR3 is TGTGCCAGCAGCTTATCGACTAGCGGGGGATACTACAATGAGCAGTTCTTC. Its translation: CASSLSTSGGYYNEQFF. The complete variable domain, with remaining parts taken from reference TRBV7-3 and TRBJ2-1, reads GAGVSQTPSNKVTEKGKYVELRCDPISGHTALYWYRQSLGQGPEFLIYFQGTGAADDSGLPNDRFFAVRPEGSVSTLKIQRTERGDSAVYLCASSLSTSGGYYNEQFFGPGTRLTVL.

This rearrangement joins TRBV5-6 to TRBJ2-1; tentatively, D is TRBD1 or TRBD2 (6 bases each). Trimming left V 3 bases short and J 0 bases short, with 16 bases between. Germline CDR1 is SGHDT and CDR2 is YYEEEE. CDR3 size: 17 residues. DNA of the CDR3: TGTGCCAGCAGCTCCCAGAGGGGGAGGAGCTCCTACAATGAGCAGTTCTTC. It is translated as CASSSQRGRSSYNEQFF.

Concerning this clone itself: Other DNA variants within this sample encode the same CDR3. The CDR3 bases are TGCGCCAGCAGCTTGTTAGCGGGAGGATCCACAGATACGCAGTATTTT. It is translated as CASSLLAGGSTDTQYF. The chain links TRBV5-1 to TRBJ2-3; TRBD2 agrees at 10 bases. Trimming at V came to 1 base and at J to 2 bases, leaving 4 bases not matched to a gene. Germline lookup yields CDR1 SGHRS and CDR2 YFSETQ. There are 16 residues in the CDR3.

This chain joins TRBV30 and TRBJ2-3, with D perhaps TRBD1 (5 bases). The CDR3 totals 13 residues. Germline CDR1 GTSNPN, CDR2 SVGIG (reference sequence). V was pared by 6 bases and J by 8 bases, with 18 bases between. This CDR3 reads CACSFSEQGTQYF. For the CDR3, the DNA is TGTGCCTGTTCCTTCAGTGAGCAGGGTACGCAGTATTTT.

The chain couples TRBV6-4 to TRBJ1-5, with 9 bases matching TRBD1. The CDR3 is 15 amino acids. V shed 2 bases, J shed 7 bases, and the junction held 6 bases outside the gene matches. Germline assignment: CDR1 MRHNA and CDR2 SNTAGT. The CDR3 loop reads CASSDPWTGDQPQHF. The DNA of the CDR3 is TGTGCCAGCAGTGACCCGTGGACAGGGGACCAGCCCCAGCATTTT.

The CDR3 protein is CASSLGGGQGLEKLFF. In DNA form, the CDR3 reads TGTGCCAGCAGCTTAGGTGGGGGACAGGGTTTGGAAAAACTGTTTTTT. The chain links TRBV5-4 to TRBJ1-4; TRBD1 matches 9 bases. Germline V gene data show CDR1 as SGHNT and CDR2 as YYREEE (reference sequence). The J segment lost 8 bases and the V segment lost 2 bases, leaving 10 bases of the junction unmatched. CDR3 length: 16 residues.

The DNA of the CDR3 is TGTGCCAGCAGTGAAACGGACAGTAGAAGCCTGGGCTCTGGGGCCAACGTCCTGACTTTC. It translates to CASSETDSRSLGSGANVLTF. The rearrangement joins TRBV6-1 to TRBJ2-6; D perhaps matches TRBD1 (6 bases). From germline, CDR1 is MNHNS and CDR2 SASEGT. This CDR3 comprises 20 residues. V lost 2 bases and J lost 0, with 20 bases in between.

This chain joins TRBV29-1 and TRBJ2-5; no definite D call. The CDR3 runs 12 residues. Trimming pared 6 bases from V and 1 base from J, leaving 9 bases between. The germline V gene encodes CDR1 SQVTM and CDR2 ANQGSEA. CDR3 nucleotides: TGCAGCGTCGCTGAATCCCAAGAGACCCAGTACTTC. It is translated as CSVAESQETQYF.

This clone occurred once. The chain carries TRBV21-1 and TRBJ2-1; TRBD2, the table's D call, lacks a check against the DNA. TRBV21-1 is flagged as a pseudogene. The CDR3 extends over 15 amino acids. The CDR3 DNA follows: TGTGCCAGCACCCCCGGGACTAGCGGGAAAAATGAGCAGTTCTTC. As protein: CASTPGTSGKNEQFF.

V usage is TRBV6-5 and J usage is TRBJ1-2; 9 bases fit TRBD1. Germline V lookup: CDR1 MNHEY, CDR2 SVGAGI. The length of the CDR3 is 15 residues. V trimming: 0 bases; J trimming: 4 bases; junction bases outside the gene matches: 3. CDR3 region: CASSYSMTGGYGYTF. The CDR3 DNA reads TGTGCCAGCAGTTACTCGATGACAGGGGGCTATGGCTACACCTTC.

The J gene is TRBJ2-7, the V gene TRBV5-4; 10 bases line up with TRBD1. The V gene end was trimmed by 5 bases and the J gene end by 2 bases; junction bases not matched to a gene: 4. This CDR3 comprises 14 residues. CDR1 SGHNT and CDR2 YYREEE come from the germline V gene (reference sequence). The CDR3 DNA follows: TGTGCCAGCAGGCGGACAGGGGGAACCTACGAGCAGTACTTC. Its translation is CASRRTGGTYEQYF.

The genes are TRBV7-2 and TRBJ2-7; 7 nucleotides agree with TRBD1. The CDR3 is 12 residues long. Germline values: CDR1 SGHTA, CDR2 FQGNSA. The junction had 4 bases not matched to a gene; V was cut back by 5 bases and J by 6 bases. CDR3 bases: TGTGCCAGCAGCATGACAGGGCGCGAGCAGTACTTC. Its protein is CASSMTGREQYF. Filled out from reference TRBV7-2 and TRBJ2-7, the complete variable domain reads GAGVSQSPSNKVTEKGKDVELRCDPISGHTALYWYRQSLGQGLEFLIYFQGNSAPDKSGLPSDRFSAERTGGSVSTLTIQRTQQEDSAVYLCASSMTGREQYFGPGTRLTVT.

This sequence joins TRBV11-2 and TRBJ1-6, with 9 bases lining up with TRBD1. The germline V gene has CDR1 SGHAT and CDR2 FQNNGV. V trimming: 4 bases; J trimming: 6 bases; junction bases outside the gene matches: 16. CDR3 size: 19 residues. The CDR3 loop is CASSSPYGLAGQGNSPLHF. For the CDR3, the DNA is TGTGCCAGCAGCTCACCCTACGGACTGGCGGGACAGGGTAATTCACCCCTCCACTTT.

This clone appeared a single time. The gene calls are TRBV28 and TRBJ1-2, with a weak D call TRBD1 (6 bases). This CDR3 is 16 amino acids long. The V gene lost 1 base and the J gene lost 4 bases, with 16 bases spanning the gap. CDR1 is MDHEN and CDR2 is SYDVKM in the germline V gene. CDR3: CASSLSGVGAGYGYTF. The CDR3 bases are TGTGCCAGCAGTTTATCAGGGGTCGGCGCGGGCTATGGCTACACCTTC.

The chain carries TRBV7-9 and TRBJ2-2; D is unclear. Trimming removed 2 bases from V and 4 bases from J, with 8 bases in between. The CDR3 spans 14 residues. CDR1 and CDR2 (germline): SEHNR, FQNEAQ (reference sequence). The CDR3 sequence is CASSLIGSTGELFF. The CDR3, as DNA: TGTGCCAGCAGCTTAATCGGCTCCACCGGGGAGCTGTTTTTT.

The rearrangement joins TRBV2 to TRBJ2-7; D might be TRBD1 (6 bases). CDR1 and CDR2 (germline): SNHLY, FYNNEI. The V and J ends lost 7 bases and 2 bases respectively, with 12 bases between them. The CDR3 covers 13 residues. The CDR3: CASTQGPPYEQYF. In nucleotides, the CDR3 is TGTGCCAGCACCCAGGGGCCACCCTACGAGCAGTACTTC.

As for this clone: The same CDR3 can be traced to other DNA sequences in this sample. In nucleotides, the CDR3 is TGTGCCAGCAGCGTTGAACTAGGCCAAGAGACCCAGTACTTC. Translating it yields CASSVELGQETQYF. V is TRBV9 and J is TRBJ2-5, with D perhaps TRBD2 (5 bases). CDR1 is SGDLS and CDR2 is YYNGEE in the germline V gene. The V end was cut by 2 bases, the J end by 1 base, with 9 bases between. This CDR3 is 14 amino acids long.

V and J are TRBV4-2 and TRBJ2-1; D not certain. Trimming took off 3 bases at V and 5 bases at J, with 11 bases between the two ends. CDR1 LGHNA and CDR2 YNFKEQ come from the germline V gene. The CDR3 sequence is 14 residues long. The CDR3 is CASSQSEHNNEQFF. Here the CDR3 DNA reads TGTGCCAGCAGCCAGTCGGAGCACAACAATGAGCAGTTCTTC.

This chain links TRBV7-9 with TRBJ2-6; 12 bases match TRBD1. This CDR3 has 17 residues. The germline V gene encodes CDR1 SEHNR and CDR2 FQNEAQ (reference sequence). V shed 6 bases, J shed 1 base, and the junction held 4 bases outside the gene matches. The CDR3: CASSRDRGRSGANVLTF. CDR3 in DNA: TGTGCCAGCAGTCGGGACAGGGGGCGTTCTGGGGCCAACGTCCTGACTTTC.